One sample yielded the 5 T cell receptor beta chains listed below, sequenced in a study of T cell clones after liver transplantation. These receptors have no identified antigens. Produced via immunoSEQ multiplex PCR; TCRdb's table is partial and in-frame only. The sample has over 950 clones; roughly 42% are singletons. Alloreactive TCRbeta sequences came from sequencing proliferating CFSE-low cells in the MLR. Sequencing input: CD4+ T cells from cultured PBMCs. These receptors originate from a human patient who received a liver transplant. Among the T cells, some may be from the graft donor.

This clone is large by share. V and J are TRBV5-1 and TRBJ2-2; TRBD1 matches at 7 bases. CDR1 SGHRS and CDR2 YFSETQ come from the germline V gene. The CDR3 length is 17 residues. J gave up 4 bases and V 1 base, and 10 bases lay outside the gene matches. CDR3 nucleotide sequence: TGCGCCAGCAGCTTGTACACCGGGACAGCAGTCACCGGGGAGCTGTTTTTT. This encodes CASSLYTGTAVTGELFF.

The chain links TRBV28 to TRBJ2-7; D possibly corresponds to TRBD2 (5 bases). Germline assignment: CDR1 MDHEN and CDR2 SYDVKM. This CDR3 contains 14 residues. The ends were cut back, 8 bases at V and 0 bases at J, with 14 bases in the middle. CDR3 region: CASGAVRSSYEQYF. The DNA for the CDR3 is TGTGCCAGCGGAGCGGTCCGGAGCTCCTACGAGCAGTACTTC.

Concerning this clone: The junction does not match germline at one end; this may be a read error. The chain has TRBV11-2 and TRBJ1-3, with D perhaps TRBD1 (5 bases). The germline gives CDR1 SGHAT, CDR2 FQNNGV. This CDR3 is 15 amino acids long. CDR3 region: CATSLMWGIGNTIYF. In nucleotides, the CDR3 is TGTGCCACCAGCTTAATGTGGGGGATCGGAAACACCATATATTTT.

By proportion, this clone is large (0.1 to 1%). J is TRBJ1-1 and V is TRBV5-1; D is ambiguous. Looked up from germline, CDR1 is SGHRS and CDR2 is YFSETQ. The CDR3 loop spans 14 amino acids. V gave up 1 base and J gave up 0 bases, with 7 bases separating them. The CDR3 sequence: CASSLTTVNTEAFF. The CDR3 DNA reads TGCGCCAGCAGCTTGACAACCGTGAACACTGAAGCTTTCTTT.

In its sample, this clone ranks as medium-sized (0.01 to 0.1%). The V gene is TRBV7-9, the J gene TRBJ2-7; 7 bases are a match to TRBD1. Germline-derived CDR1 and CDR2 are SEHNR and FQNEAQ (reference sequence). V lost 5 bases to trimming and J lost 5 bases; unmatched junction nucleotides: 12. The CDR3 runs to 15 residues. The CDR3 nucleotides are TGTGCCAGCAGCAAACCTGGGCAGGGGGTCCACGAGCAGTACTTC. Its translation is CASSKPGQGVHEQYF.